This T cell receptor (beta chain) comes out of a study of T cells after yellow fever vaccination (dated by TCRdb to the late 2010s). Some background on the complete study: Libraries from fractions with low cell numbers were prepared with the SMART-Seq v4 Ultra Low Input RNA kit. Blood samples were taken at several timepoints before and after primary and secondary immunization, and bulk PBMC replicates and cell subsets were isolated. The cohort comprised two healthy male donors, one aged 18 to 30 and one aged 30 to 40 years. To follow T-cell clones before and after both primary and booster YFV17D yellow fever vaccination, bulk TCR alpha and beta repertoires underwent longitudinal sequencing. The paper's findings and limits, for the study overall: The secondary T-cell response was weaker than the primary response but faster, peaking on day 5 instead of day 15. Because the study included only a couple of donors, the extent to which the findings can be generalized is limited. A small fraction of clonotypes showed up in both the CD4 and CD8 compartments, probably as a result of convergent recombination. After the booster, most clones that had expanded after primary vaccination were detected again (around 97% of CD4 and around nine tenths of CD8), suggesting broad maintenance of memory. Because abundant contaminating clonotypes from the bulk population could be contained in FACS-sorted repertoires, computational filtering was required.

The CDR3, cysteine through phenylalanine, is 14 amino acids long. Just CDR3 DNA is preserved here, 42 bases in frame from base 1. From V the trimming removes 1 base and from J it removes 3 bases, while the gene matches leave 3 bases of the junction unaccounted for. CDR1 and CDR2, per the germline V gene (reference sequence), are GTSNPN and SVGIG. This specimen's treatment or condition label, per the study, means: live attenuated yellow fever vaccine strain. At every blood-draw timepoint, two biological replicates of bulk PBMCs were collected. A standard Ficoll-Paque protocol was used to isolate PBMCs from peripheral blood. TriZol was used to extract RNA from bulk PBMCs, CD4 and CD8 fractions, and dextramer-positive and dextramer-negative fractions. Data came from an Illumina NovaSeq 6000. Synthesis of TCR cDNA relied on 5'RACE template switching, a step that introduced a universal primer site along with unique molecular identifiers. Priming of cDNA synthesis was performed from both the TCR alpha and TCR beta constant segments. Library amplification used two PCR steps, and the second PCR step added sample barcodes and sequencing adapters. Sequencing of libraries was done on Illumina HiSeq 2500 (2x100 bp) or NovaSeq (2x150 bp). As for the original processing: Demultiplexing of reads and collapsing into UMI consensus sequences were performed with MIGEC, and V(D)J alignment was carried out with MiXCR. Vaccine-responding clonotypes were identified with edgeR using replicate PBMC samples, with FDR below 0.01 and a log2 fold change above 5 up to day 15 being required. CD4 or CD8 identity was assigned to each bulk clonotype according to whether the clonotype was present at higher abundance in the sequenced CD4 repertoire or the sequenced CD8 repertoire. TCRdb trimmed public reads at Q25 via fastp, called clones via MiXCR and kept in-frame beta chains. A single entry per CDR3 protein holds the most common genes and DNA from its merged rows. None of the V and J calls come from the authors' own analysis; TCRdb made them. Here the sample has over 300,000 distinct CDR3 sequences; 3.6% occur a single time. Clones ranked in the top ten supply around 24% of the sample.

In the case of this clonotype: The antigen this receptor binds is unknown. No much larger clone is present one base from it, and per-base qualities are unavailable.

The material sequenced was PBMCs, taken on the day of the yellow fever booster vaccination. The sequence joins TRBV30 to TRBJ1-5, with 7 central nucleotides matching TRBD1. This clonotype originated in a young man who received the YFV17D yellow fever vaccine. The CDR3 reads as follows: CAWSGDSNNQPQHF. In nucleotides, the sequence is TGTGCCTGGAGTGGGGACAGTAACAATCAGCCCCAGCATTTT.